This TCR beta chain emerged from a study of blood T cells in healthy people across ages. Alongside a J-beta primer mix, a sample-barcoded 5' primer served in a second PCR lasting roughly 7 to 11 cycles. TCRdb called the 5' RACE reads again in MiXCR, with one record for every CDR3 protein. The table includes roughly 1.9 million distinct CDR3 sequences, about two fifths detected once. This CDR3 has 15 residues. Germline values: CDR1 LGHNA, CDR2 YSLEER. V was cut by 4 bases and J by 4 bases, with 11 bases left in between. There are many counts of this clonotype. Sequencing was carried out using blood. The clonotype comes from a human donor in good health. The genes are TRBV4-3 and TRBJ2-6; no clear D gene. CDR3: CASSPQSGGANVLTF. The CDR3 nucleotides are TGCGCCAGCAGCCCGCAATCCGGCGGGGCCAACGTCCTGACTTTC.